This T cell receptor beta chain was recovered during a study of T cells in Graves' hyperthyroidism and ophthalmopathy. This CDR3 spans 16 amino acids. Germline CDR1 and CDR2: MGHRA and YSYEKL. Between the trimmed V and J ends, which lost 4 bases and 3 bases, there was a span of 19 bases. Authors of the study amplified TCR beta CDR3 regions from RNA transcripts. HTBI primers were employed in a first-round RT-PCR of the TCR CDR3. TCRdb re-called the multiplex PCR reads through MiXCR, storing one row per CDR3 protein. The sample shows about 610,000 distinct CDR3 sequences, roughly 14% of them seen only once.

This clonotype was obtained from a woman aged 40-49 years with Graves' ophthalmopathy. The chain carries TRBV4-1 and TRBJ2-7, with D perhaps being TRBD1 or TRBD2 (5 bases each). Sequencing input: blood. In nucleotides, the CDR3 is TGCGCCAGCAGCCCAGAGCCAGGGAGTTTGTTCTACGAGCAGTACTTC. Translation gives CASSPEPGSLFYEQYF.